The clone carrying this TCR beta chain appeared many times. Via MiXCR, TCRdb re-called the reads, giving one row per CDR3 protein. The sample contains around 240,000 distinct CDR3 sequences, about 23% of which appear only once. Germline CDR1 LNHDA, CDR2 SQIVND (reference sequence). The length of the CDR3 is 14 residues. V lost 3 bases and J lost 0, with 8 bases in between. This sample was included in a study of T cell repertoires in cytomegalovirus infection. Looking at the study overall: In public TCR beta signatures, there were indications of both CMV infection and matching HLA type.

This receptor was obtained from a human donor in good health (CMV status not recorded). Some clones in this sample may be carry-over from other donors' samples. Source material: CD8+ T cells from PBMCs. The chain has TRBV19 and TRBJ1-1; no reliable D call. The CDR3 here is CASSILDMNTEAFF. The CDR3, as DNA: TGTGCCAGTAGTATTCTCGATATGAACACTGAAGCTTTCTTT.